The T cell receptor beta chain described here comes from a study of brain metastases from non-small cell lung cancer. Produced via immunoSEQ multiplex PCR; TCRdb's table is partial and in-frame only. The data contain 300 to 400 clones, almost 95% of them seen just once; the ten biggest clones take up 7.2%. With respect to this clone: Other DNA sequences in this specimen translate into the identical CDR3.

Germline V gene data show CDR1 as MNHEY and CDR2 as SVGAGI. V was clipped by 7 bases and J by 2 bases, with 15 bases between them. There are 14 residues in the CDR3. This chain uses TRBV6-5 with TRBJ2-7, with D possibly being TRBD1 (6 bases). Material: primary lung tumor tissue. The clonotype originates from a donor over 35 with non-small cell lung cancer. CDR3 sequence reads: CASMGAGHPYEQYF. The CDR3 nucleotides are TGTGCCAGCATGGGGGCCGGACACCCCTACGAGCAGTACTTC.